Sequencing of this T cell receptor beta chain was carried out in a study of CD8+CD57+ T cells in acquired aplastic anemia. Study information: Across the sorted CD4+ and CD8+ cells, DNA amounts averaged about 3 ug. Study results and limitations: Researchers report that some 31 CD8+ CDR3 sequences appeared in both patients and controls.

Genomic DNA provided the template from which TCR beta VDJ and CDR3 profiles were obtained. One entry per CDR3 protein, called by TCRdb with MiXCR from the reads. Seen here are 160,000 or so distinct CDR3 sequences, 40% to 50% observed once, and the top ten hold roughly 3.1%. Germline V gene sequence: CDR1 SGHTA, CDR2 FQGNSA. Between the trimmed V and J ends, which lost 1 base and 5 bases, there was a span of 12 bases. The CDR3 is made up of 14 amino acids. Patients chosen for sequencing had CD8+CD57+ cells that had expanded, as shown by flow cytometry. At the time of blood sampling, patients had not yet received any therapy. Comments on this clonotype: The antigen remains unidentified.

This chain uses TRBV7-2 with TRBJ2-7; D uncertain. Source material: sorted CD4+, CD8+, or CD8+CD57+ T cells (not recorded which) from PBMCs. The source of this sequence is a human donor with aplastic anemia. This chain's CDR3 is CASSLGGSSNEQYF. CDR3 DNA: TGTGCCAGCAGCTTAGGGGGTTCTAGTAACGAGCAGTACTTC.